This T cell receptor beta chain originates from a study of Ad26.COV2.S vaccination and SARS-CoV-2 variants. The wider study: Intramuscular Ad26.COV2.S at 5x10^10 or 1x10^11 viral particles. The study's findings and limits: Vaccine recipients showed a spike-specific TCR breadth that was higher than in placebo recipients.

In regard to this clone: Its antigen is unidentified.

Treatment: 19 received Ad26.COV2.S at low or high dose, single or two shots; 5 received placebo; per-sample allocation not given. Sampling was done on day 63 after the first vaccine or placebo injection. This person who donated was an adult of 18-55 years in Boston. Vaccine was an Ad26 vector expressing Wuhan-strain SARS-CoV-2 spike. Assay: immunoSEQ multiplex PCR; the TCRdb copy retains only in-frame clones and omits some. This table holds around 300,000 clones, roughly 90% found once. This CDR3 is 13 amino acids long. V was shortened by 2 bases and J by 5 bases, with 9 bases between the two germline ends. Germline CDR1 is LGHNA and CDR2 is YNFKEQ.

The chain carries TRBV4-2 and TRBJ2-5; D is possibly TRBD2 (5 bases). Sample: peripheral blood, taken in a trial of Ad26.COV2.S vaccine versus placebo. This clonotype was sampled from a person aged 18-65 years who received the Ad26.COV2.S COVID-19 vaccine or a placebo. In DNA form, the CDR3 reads TGTGCCAGCAGCCAACGCGGGTGGGAGACCCAGTACTTC. It translates to CASSQRGWETQYF.